This TCR beta chain was observed in a study of identical twins. Findings and caveats of the study: Because invariant MAIT and iNKT cells could be present, zero-insertion analyses could be partly confounded. The conclusions drew on cross-sectional statistical analysis instead of tracking the same donors. With beta out-of-frame sequences, excess sharing by twins was weaker.

This CDR3 is built from 14 residues. V lost 5 bases and J 5 bases, leaving 14 bases between the germline ends. CDR1 and CDR2 (germline): SGHDT, YYEEEE. Each CDR3 protein gets one entry after TCRdb re-called the 5' RACE reads with MiXCR. The data show approximately 890,000 distinct CDR3 sequences, with roughly an eighth seen just once and roughly 1.6% held by the top ten. This clonotype was observed many times. No antigen is known for it. These data were also reused for a study on yellow fever vaccine responses in identical twins. Turning to that study: Reports say the vaccine T cell response in twins looked partly convergent and partly personalized.

The clonotype was recovered from a woman under 30 in good health. The specimen was PBMCs. The chain uses TRBV5-6 and TRBJ2-1, with D possibly being TRBD2 (5 bases). The CDR3 sequence is CASRRGPQNNEQFF. For the CDR3, the DNA is TGTGCCAGCAGAAGAGGGCCCCAGAACAATGAGCAGTTCTTC.